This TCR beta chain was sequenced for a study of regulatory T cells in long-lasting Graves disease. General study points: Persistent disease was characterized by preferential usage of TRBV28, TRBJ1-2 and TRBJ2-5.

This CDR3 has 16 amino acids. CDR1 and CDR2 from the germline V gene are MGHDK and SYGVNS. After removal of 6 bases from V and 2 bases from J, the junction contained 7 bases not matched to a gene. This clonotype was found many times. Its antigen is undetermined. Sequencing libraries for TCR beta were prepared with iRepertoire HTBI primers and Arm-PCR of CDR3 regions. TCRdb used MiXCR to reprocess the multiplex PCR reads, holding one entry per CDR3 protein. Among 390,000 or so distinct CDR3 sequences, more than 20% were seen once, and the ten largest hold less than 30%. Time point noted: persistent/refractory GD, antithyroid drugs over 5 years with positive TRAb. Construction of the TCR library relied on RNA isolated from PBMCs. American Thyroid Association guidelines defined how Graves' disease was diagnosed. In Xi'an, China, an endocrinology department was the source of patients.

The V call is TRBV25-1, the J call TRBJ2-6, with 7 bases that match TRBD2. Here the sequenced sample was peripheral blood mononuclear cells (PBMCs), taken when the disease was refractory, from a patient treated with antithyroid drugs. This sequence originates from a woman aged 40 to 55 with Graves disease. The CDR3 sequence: CASSDPGRAGANVLTF. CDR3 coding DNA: TGTGCCAGCAGCGACCCTGGGAGGGCTGGGGCCAACGTCCTGACTTTC.